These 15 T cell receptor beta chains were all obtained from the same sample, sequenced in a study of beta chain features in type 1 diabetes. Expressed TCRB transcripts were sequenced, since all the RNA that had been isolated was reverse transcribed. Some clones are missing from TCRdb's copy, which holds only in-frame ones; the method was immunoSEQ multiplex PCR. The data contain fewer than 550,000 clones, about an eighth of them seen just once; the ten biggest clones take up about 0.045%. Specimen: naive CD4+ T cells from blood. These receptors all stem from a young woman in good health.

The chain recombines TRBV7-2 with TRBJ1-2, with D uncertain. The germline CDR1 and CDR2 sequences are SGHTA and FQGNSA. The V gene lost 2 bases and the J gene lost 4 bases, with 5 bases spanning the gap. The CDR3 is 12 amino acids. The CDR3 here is CASSLIGYGYTF. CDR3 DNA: TGTGCCAGCAGCTTAATAGGCTATGGCTACACCTTC.

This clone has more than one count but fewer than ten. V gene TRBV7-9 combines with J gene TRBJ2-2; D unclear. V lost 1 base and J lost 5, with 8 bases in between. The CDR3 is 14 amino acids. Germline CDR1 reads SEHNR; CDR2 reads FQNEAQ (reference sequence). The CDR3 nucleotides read TGTGCCAGCAGCTTAGACGGATTAACCGGGGAGCTGTTTTTT. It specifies CASSLDGLTGELFF. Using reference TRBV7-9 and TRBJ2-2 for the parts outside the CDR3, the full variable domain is DTGVSQNPRHKITKRGQNVTFRCDPISEHNRLYWYRQTLGQGPEFLTYFQNEAQLEKSRLLSDRFSAERPKGSFSTLEIQRTEQGDSAMYLCASSLDGLTGELFFGEGSRLTVL.

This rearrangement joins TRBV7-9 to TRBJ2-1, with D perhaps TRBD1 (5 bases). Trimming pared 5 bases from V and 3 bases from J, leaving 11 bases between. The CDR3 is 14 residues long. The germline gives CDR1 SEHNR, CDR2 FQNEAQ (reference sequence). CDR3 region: CASSGKGVYNEQFF. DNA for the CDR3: TGTGCCAGCAGCGGTAAAGGGGTCTACAATGAGCAGTTCTTC.

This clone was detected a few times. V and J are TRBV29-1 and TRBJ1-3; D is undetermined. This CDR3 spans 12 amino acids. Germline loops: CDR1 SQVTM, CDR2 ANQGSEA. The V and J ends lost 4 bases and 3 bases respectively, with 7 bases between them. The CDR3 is CSVVGSGNTIYF. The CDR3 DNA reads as TGCAGCGTTGTTGGCAGTGGAAACACCATATATTTT. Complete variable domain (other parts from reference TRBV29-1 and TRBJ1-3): SAVISQKPSRDICQRGTSLTIQCQVDSQVTMMFWYRQQPGQSLTLIATANQGSEATYESGFVIDKFPISRPNLTFSTLTVSNMSPEDSSIYLCSVVGSGNTIYFGEGSWLTVV.

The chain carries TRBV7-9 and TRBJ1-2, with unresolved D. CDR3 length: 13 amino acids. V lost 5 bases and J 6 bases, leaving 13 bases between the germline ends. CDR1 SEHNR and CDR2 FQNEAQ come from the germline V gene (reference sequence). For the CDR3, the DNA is TGTGCCAGCAGCGTGATCCGGAACGATGGCTACACCTTC. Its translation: CASSVIRNDGYTF.

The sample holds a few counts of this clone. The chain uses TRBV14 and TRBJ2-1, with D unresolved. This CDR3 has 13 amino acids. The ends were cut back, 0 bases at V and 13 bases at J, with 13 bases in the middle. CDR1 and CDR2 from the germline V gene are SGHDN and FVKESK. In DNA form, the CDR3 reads TGTGCCAGCAGCCAAGATCGGTACAGAACTCAGTTCTTC. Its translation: CASSQDRYRTQFF.

In nucleotides, the CDR3 is TGTGCCACCAGCACCCAGAGAGCCAGCTCCTACGAGCAGTACTTC. Amino acids: CATSTQRASSYEQYF. This chain connects TRBV15 to TRBJ2-7; D remains ambiguous. The germline gives CDR1 LNHNV, CDR2 YYDKDF (reference sequence). V shed 4 bases and J shed 0 bases, with 13 bases lying between them. The CDR3 loop spans 15 amino acids.

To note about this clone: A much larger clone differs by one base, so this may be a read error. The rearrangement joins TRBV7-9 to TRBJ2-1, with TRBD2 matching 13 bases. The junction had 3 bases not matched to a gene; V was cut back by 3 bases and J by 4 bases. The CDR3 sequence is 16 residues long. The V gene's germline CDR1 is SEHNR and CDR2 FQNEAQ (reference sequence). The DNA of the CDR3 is TGTGCCAGCAGCTTCCCGGGACTAGCGGGATACAATGAGCAGTTCTTC. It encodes CASSFPGLAGYNEQFF.

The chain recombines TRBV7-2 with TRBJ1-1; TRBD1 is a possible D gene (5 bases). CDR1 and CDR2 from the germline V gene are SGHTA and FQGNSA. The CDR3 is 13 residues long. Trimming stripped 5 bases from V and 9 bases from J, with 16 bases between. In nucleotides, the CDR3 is TGTGCCAGCAGCCCAACGACTAGGACAAAAGCTTTCTTT. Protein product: CASSPTTRTKAFF.

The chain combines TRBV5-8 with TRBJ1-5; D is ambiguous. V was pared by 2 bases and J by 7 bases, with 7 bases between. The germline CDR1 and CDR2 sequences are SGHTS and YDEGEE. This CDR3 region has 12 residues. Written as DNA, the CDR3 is TGTGCCAGCAGCTTAGTTCAGCAGCCCCAGCATTTT. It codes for CASSLVQQPQHF.

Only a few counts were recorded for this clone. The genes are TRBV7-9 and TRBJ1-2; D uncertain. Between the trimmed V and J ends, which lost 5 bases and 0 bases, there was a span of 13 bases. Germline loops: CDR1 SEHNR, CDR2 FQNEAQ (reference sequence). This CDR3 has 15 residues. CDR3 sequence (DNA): TGTGCCAGCAGCCGTCGGGAAGGCCCTAACTATGGCTACACCTTC. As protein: CASSRREGPNYGYTF.

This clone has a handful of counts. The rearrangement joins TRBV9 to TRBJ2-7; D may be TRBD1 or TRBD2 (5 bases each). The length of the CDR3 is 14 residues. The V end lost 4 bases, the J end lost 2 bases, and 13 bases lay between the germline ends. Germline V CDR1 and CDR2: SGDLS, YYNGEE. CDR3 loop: CASSRDPAPYEQYF. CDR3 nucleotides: TGTGCCAGCAGCAGGGACCCAGCCCCCTACGAGCAGTACTTC.

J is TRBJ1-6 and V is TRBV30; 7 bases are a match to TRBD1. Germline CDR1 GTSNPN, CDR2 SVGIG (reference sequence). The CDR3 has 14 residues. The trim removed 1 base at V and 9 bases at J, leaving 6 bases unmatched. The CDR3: CAWSEGQGVSPLHF. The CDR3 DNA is TGTGCCTGGAGTGAGGGGCAGGGGGTTTCACCCCTCCACTTT.

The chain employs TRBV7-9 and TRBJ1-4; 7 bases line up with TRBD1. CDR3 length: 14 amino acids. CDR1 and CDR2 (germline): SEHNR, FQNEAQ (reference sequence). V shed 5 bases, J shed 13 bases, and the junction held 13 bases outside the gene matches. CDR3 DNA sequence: TGTGCCAGCAGCCAAGACAGGGCCGTCCAAAGACTGTTTTTT. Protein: CASSQDRAVQRLFF.

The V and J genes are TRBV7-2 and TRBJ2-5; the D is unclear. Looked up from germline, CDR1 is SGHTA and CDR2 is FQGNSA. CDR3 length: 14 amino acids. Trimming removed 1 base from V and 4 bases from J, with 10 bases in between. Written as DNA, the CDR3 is TGTGCCAGCAGCTTAGGCCCCCCGGCAGAGACCCAGTACTTC. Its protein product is CASSLGPPAETQYF. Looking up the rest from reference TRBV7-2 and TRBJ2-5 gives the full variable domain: GAGVSQSPSNKVTEKGKDVELRCDPISGHTALYWYRQSLGQGLEFLIYFQGNSAPDKSGLPSDRFSAERTGGSVSTLTIQRTQQEDSAVYLCASSLGPPAETQYFGPGTRLLVL.